This TCR beta chain was retrieved from a study of T cell responses to AZD1222 COVID-19 vaccine. Per the germline V gene, CDR1 is LGHNT and CDR2 is FRNRAP. V was cut by 5 bases and J by 1 base, with 17 bases left in between. The CDR3 loop spans 16 amino acids. The repertoire was sequenced with immunoSEQ multiplex PCR; TCRdb's copy has only in-frame clones and lacks some. The data show 150,000 to 200,000 clones, roughly 92% seen once. This receptor was obtained from an adult in good health. The chain carries TRBV12-5 and TRBJ1-2, with D tentatively TRBD1 (5 bases). The specimen comprised peripheral blood, sampled on day 0 of AZD1222 vaccination. The CDR3, as DNA: TGTGCTAGTGGTCCCGCCTCTTCGGGACGTAACTATGGCTACACCTTC. It is translated as CASGPASSGRNYGYTF.